The subject of this entry is one T cell receptor beta chain. Its antigen is unidentified. Individual cDNA molecules received unique molecular identifiers in the library. TCRdb re-called the reads with MiXCR, one entry per CDR3 protein. The table includes several thousand distinct CDR3 sequences, around 49% detected once. CDR3 length: 14 amino acids. V was clipped by 1 base and J by 4 bases; unmatched bases: 3. Germline assignment: CDR1 MDHEN and CDR2 SYDVKM. Treatment given: therapeutic diphenylcyclopropenone sensitization with weekly scalp DPC. Every patch test was put on after a blood sample was taken. The sample is drawn from a study of human T cells and chemical hapten exposure. Study-wide points: Expanded TCRs showed more large CDR3 clusters than pre-sensitization or healthy control sets.

The chain joins TRBV28 to TRBJ2-5; 7 nucleotides line up with TRBD1. This specimen consisted of whole blood, obtained before DPC sensitization or 2, 6, or about 24 weeks after (not recorded which). This clonotype was sampled from an adult with alopecia areata. Some clones in this sample may be carry-over from other donors' samples. This table probably holds off-target reads from a library built for another chain. CDR3 residues: CASSLYRGRETQYF. The CDR3 bases are TGTGCCAGCAGTTTATACAGGGGTAGAGAGACCCAGTACTTC.